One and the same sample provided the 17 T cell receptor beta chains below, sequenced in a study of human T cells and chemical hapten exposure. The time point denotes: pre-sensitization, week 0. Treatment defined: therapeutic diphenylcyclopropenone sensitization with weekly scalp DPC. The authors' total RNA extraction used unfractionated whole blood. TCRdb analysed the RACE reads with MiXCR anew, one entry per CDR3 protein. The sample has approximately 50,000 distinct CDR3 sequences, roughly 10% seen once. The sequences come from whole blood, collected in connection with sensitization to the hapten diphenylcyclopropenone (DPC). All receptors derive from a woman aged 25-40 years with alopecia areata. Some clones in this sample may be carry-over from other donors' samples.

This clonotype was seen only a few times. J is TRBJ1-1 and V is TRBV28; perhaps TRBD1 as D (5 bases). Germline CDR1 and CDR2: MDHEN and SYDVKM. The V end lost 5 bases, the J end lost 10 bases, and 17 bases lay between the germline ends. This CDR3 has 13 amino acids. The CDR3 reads CASSPTVLNGAFF. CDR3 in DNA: TGTGCCAGCAGTCCGACAGTTTTAAATGGAGCTTTCTTT.

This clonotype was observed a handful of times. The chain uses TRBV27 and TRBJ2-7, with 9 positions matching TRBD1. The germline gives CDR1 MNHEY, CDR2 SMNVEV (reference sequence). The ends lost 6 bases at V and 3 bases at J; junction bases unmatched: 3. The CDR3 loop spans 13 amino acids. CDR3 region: CASSKDRGYEQYF. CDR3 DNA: TGTGCCAGCAGCAAGGACAGGGGCTACGAGCAGTACTTC.

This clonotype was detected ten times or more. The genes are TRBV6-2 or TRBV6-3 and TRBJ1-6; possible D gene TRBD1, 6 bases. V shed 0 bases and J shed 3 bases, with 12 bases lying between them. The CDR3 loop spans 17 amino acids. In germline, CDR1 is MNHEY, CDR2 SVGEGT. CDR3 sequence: CASSYSTGGNYNSPLHF. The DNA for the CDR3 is TGTGCCAGCAGTTACTCGACCGGGGGCAACTATAATTCACCCCTCCACTTT.

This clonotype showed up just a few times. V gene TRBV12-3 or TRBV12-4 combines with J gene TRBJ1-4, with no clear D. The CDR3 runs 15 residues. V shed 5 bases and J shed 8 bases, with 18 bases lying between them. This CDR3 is CASSPFGPAREKLFF. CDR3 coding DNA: TGTGCCAGCAGTCCTTTTGGACCGGCGAGGGAAAAACTGTTTTTT.

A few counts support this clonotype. CDR3 region: CASTRRGTGVLADTQYF. The CDR3 DNA reads as TGTGCCAGCACCCGCCGGGGGACAGGGGTTCTCGCAGATACGCAGTATTTT. The chain combines TRBV7-8 with TRBJ2-3; TRBD1 matches at 10 bases. Germline CDR1 is SGHVS and CDR2 is FQNEAQ. V gave up 7 bases and J gave up 4 bases; unmatched junction bases: 14. The CDR3 runs to 17 residues.

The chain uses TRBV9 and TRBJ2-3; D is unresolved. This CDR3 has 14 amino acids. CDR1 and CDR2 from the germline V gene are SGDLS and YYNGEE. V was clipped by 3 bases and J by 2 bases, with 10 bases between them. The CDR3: CASSALVTTDTQYF. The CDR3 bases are TGTGCCAGCAGCGCCCTTGTGACCACAGATACGCAGTATTTT.

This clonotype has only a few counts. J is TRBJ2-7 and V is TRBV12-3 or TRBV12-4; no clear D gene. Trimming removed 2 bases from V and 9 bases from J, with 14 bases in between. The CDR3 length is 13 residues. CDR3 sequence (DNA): TGTGCCAGCAGTTTACAAACATTCGATCGGCAGTACTTC. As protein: CASSLQTFDRQYF.

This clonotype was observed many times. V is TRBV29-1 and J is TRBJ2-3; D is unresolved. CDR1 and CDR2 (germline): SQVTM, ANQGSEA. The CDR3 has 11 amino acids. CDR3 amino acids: CSYVPTDTQYF. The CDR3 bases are TGCAGTTACGTCCCCACAGATACGCAGTATTTT.

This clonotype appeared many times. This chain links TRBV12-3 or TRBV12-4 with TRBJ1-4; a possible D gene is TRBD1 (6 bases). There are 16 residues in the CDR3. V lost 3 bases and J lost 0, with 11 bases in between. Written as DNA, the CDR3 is TGTGCCAGCAGTTTTGGACAGACCGCAACTAATGAAAAACTGTTTTTT. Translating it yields CASSFGQTATNEKLFF.

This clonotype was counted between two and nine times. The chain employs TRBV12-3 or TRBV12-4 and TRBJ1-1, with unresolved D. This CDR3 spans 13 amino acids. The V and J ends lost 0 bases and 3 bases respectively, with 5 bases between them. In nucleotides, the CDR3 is TGTGCCAGCAGTTTAGCGCCGTACACTGAAGCTTTCTTT. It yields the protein CASSLAPYTEAFF.

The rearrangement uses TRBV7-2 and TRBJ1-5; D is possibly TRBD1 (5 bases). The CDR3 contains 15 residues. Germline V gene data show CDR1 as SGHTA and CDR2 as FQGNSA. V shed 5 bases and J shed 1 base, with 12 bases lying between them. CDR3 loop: CASSPVGDSNQPQHF. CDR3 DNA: TGTGCCAGCAGCCCCGTGGGGGACAGCAATCAGCCCCAGCATTTT.

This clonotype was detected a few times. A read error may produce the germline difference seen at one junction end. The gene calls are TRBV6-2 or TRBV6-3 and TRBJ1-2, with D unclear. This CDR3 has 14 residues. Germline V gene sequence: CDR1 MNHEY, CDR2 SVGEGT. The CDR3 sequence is CATRPASSNYGDTF. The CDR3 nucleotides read TGTGCCACCAGGCCGGCCTCCTCTAACTATGGCGACACCTTC.

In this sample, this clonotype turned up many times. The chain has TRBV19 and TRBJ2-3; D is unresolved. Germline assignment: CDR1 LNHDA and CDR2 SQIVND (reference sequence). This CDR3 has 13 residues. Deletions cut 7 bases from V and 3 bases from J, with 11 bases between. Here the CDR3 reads CASKGANTDTQYF. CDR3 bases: TGTGCCAGTAAAGGAGCTAATACAGATACGCAGTATTTT.

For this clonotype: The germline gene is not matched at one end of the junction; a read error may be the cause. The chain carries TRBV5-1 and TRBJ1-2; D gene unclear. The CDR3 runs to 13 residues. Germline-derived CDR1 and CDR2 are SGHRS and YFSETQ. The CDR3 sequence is CASSLEANYGDTF. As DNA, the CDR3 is TGCGCCAGCAGCCTGGAAGCTAACTATGGCGACACCTTC.

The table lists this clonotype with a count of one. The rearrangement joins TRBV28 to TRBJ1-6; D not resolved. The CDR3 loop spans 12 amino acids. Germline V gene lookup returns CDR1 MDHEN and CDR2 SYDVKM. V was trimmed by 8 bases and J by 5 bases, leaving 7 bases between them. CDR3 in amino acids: CASHTNNSPLHF. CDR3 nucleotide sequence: TGTGCCAGCCACACGAATAATTCACCCCTCCACTTT.

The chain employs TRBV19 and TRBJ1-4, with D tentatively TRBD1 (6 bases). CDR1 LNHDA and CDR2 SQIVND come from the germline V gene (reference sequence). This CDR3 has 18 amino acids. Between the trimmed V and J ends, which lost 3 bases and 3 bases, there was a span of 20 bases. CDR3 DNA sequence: TGTGCCAGTAGTATTAGGCGGGCAGGGGTGGAACCTAATGAAAAACTGTTTTTT. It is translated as CASSIRRAGVEPNEKLFF.

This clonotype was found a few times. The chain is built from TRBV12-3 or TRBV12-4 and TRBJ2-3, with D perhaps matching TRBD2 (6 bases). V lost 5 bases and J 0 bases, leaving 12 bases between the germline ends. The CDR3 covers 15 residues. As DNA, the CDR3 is TGTGCCAGCAGTCGTCCGGGACTTAGCACAGATACGCAGTATTTT. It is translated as CASSRPGLSTDTQYF.